Below, 24 T cell receptor beta chains from the same sample are listed, as sequenced in a study of T cells after yellow fever vaccination. TCRdb ran MiXCR on the 5' RACE reads and lists one entry per CDR3 protein. There are 300,000 to 350,000 distinct CDR3 sequences in the sample; 3.5% to 5% occur only once, and roughly 19% lies in the top ten. The specimen was PBMCs, collected 15 days after the yellow fever booster vaccination. The receptors here all came from a man younger than 35 who received the YFV17D yellow fever vaccine.

In its sample, this clonotype was seen many times. The J gene is TRBJ2-3, the V gene TRBV13; 11 bases align to TRBD2. Germline trimming cut 3 bases from V and 6 bases from J; bases unmatched to any gene: 8. The V gene's germline CDR1 is PRHDT and CDR2 FYEKMQ (reference sequence). This CDR3 is 16 amino acids long. CDR3 sequence: CASSFQLAGVRDTQYF. In DNA form, the CDR3 reads TGTGCCAGCAGCTTTCAACTAGCGGGGGTCCGGGATACGCAGTATTTT. The full variable domain, in which reference TRBV13 and TRBJ2-3 provide the parts outside the CDR3, is AAGVIQSPRHLIKEKRETATLKCYPIPRHDTVYWYQQGPGQDPQFLISFYEKMQSDKGSIPDRFSAQQFSDYHSELNMSSLELGDSALYFCASSFQLAGVRDTQYFGPGTRLTVL.

This clonotype was detected a few times. The rearrangement uses TRBV6-2 or TRBV6-3 and TRBJ1-5; 9 positions agree with TRBD1. Trimming cost V 6 bases and J 7 bases; bases outside gene matches: 10. The germline CDR1 and CDR2 sequences are MNHEY and SVGEGT. The CDR3 covers 15 residues. CDR3 amino acids: CASRDGQGWEQPQHF. CDR3 nucleotide sequence: TGTGCCAGCAGGGACGGACAGGGGTGGGAGCAGCCCCAGCATTTT.

The sample holds many counts of this clonotype. The chain recombines TRBV10-3 with TRBJ2-5; 7 nucleotides agree with TRBD1. This CDR3 has 13 amino acids. Germline V gene sequence: CDR1 ENHRY, CDR2 SYGVKD. V was clipped by 7 bases and J by 5 bases; unmatched bases: 7. CDR3 in amino acids: CAITSDRDETQYF. The CDR3 region has the DNA TGTGCCATCACCTCCGACAGGGACGAGACCCAGTACTTC.

Many counts were recorded for this clonotype. This chain uses TRBV5-1 with TRBJ2-3, with D unresolved. This CDR3 has 11 residues. Trimming cost V 3 bases and J 6 bases, with 5 bases left between them. Looked up from germline, CDR1 is SGHRS and CDR2 is YFSETQ. The CDR3 DNA is TGCGCCAGCAGCTATATGGATACGCAGTATTTT. As protein: CASSYMDTQYF. The full variable domain, with the rest looked up from reference TRBV5-1 and TRBJ2-3, is KAGVTQTPRYLIKTRGQQVTLSCSPISGHRSVSWYQQTPGQGLQFLFEYFSETQRNKGNFPGRFSGRQFSNSRSEMNVSTLELGDSALYLCASSYMDTQYFGPGTRLTVL.

This clonotype was seen a handful of times. The genes are TRBV29-1 and TRBJ1-1; 7 bases line up with TRBD1. CDR3 length equals 11 residues. Germline V gene lookup returns CDR1 SQVTM and CDR2 ANQGSEA. After removal of 3 bases from V and 11 bases from J, the junction contained 6 bases not matched to a gene. The DNA of the CDR3 is TGCAGCGTTGATAGGGGGCCGTGGGCTTTCTTT. Protein sequence: CSVDRGPWAFF.

The chain uses TRBV5-5 and TRBJ2-7; TRBD2 matches at 11 bases. CDR3 length equals 16 residues. J gave up 3 bases and V 2 bases, and 7 bases lay outside the gene matches. The germline V gene encodes CDR1 SGHKS and CDR2 YYEKEE (reference sequence). As DNA, the CDR3 is TGTGCCAGCAGCTTAGTAGCGGGGGGGCTCATCTACGAGCAGTACTTC. Its translation: CASSLVAGGLIYEQYF. Full variable domain (remainder filled in from reference TRBV5-5 and TRBJ2-7): DAGVTQSPTHLIKTRGQQVTLRCSPISGHKSVSWYQQVLGQGPQFIFQYYEKEERGRGNFPDRFSARQFPNYSSELNVNALLLGDSALYLCASSLVAGGLIYEQYFGPGTRLTVT.

The rearrangement links TRBV4-3 to TRBJ2-1, with unresolved D. The CDR3 runs 15 residues. The V end was cut by 4 bases, the J end by 0 bases, with 10 bases between. Germline values: CDR1 LGHNA, CDR2 YSLEER. This CDR3 reads CASSRAANSYNEQFF. The CDR3 DNA reads TGCGCCAGCAGCCGGGCGGCTAACTCCTACAATGAGCAGTTCTTC.

In its sample, this clonotype was seen a few times. CDR3 DNA: TGTGCCAGCTCACCTGGGGGTCTGACTCTTTCCTACAATGAGCAGTTCTTC. It translates to CASSPGGLTLSYNEQFF. The V and J genes are TRBV18 and TRBJ2-1, with D perhaps matching TRBD1 or TRBD2 (5 bases each). Between the trimmed V and J ends, which lost 3 bases and 1 base, there was a span of 16 bases. This CDR3 has 17 amino acids. Germline CDR1 is KGHSH and CDR2 is LQKENI.

This clonotype was recorded a few times. This sequence joins TRBV5-1 and TRBJ1-1, with TRBD1 matching 8 bases. The CDR3 spans 14 residues. CDR1 and CDR2 from the germline V gene are SGHRS and YFSETQ. V was clipped by 4 bases and J by 4 bases; unmatched bases: 6. The CDR3 coding sequence is TGCGCCAGCAGCGTGGACAGGGCGGGCACTGAAGCTTTCTTT. This translates into CASSVDRAGTEAFF.

Only a few counts were recorded for this clonotype. The chain employs TRBV5-6 and TRBJ2-3; D remains ambiguous. The V end lost 2 bases, the J end lost 2 bases, and 9 bases lay between the germline ends. CDR1 SGHDT and CDR2 YYEEEE come from the germline V gene. The CDR3 loop spans 14 amino acids. The CDR3 DNA reads TGTGCCAGCAGCTTCGTACCCGTCACAGATACGCAGTATTTT. Translated: CASSFVPVTDTQYF. Together with reference TRBV5-6 and TRBJ2-3, the CDR3 gives the full variable domain: DAGVTQSPTHLIKTRGQQVTLRCSPKSGHDTVSWYQQALGQGPQFIFQYYEEEERQRGNFPDRFSGHQFPNYSSELNVNALLLGDSALYLCASSFVPVTDTQYFGPGTRLTVL.

The sample holds many counts of this clonotype. V gene TRBV27 combines with J gene TRBJ2-7, with 8 bases identical to TRBD1. The CDR3 is 12 amino acids. V dropped 8 bases and J dropped 4; count of bases not matched to a gene: 4. Germline values: CDR1 MNHEY, CDR2 SMNVEV (reference sequence). DNA of the CDR3: TGTGCCAGCGGAACAGGGGGATACGAGCAGTACGTC. As protein: CASGTGGYEQYV.

This clonotype appeared many times. V gene TRBV7-3 combines with J gene TRBJ1-2; 8 bases are shared with TRBD1. With 8 bases clipped from V and 8 bases from J, the junction kept 16 bases outside the gene matches. The CDR3 is 15 amino acids. The germline V gene encodes CDR1 SGHTA and CDR2 FQGTGA. The CDR3: CASHITEDRADGYTF. The CDR3 bases are TGTGCCAGCCATATAACCGAGGACAGGGCGGACGGCTACACCTTC.

In regard to this clonotype: This may arise from a read error, as a much more abundant clone is one base away. V gene TRBV11-1 combines with J gene TRBJ1-1, with D uncertain. Germline lookup yields CDR1 SGHAT and CDR2 FQDESV (reference sequence). Trimming took 8 bases from V and 3 from J, leaving 7 bases between them. This CDR3 spans 11 amino acids. CDR3 region: CASRDDTEAFF. The CDR3, as DNA: TGTGCCAGCCGGGATGACACTGAAGCTTTCTTT.

The rearrangement links TRBV23-1 to TRBJ1-5; no reliable D call. TRBV23-1 is an ORF, and what it does is uncertain. The CDR3 has 12 residues. Trimming shortened V by 10 bases and J by 0 bases, and 7 bases separated the two germline ends. As DNA, the CDR3 is TGCGCCATCAGCTTTAGCAATCAGCCCCAGCATTTT. Amino acid sequence: CAISFSNQPQHF.

The chain has TRBV4-3 and TRBJ2-3; 8 nucleotides align to TRBD2. This CDR3 region has 15 residues. Germline CDR1 reads LGHNA; CDR2 reads YSLEER. V dropped 4 bases and J dropped 1; count of bases not matched to a gene: 4. CDR3: CASSPGGAGTDTQYF. DNA of the CDR3: TGCGCCAGCAGCCCCGGGGGGGCAGGCACAGATACGCAGTATTTT.

The chain carries TRBV20-1 and TRBJ2-3; 8 bases match TRBD2. CDR1 is DFQATT and CDR2 is SNEGSKA in the germline V gene (reference sequence). The CDR3 loop spans 12 amino acids. V lost 4 bases and J lost 10; bases outside the gene matches: 7. This CDR3 is CSAKLAVGPQYF. The CDR3, as DNA: TGCAGTGCTAAACTAGCGGTGGGTCCGCAGTATTTT.

There are many counts of this clonotype. The rearrangement uses TRBV5-8 and TRBJ2-3; D might be TRBD2 (5 bases). Germline V lookup: CDR1 SGHTS, CDR2 YDEGEE. Trimming took 0 bases from V and 6 from J, leaving 17 bases between them. The CDR3 totals 16 residues. For the CDR3, the DNA is TGTGCCAGCAGCTTGGGGTATTCCGGGGTGGCGGATACGCAGTATTTT. Translating gives CASSLGYSGVADTQYF.

This clonotype has more than one count but fewer than ten. The CDR3 protein is CASSSLMVGGRVNEQFF. The CDR3 nucleotides are TGTGCCAGCAGCTCCCTGATGGTGGGGGGCCGAGTCAATGAGCAGTTCTTC. The chain is built from TRBV7-8 and TRBJ2-1; either TRBD1 or TRBD2 may supply D (6 bases each). This CDR3 has 17 amino acids. Germline CDR1 reads SGHVS; CDR2 reads FQNEAQ. Deletions cut 4 bases from V and 6 bases from J, with 22 bases between.

Of note for this clonotype: Just one base apart from a much larger clone, this may be a read error. The chain links TRBV7-9 to TRBJ2-7; a weak D match, TRBD1 (6 bases). This CDR3 region has 16 residues. Trimming removed 4 bases from V and 6 bases from J, with 22 bases in between. Germline V gene lookup returns CDR1 SEHNR and CDR2 FQNEAQ (reference sequence). The DNA for the CDR3 is TGTGCCAGCAGCTCGTTTCCGTCAGGGGTCTTGGGCGAGCAGTACTTC. It encodes CASSSFPSGVLGEQYF.

This clonotype has just a few counts. The chain links TRBV14 to TRBJ2-5; D gene unclear. The CDR3 sequence is 14 residues long. The germline V gene has CDR1 SGHDN and CDR2 FVKESK. Trimming cost V 1 base and J 5 bases, with 11 bases left between them. The CDR3 sequence is CASSQVVGRETQYF. The CDR3 DNA sequence: TGTGCCAGCAGCCAAGTTGTTGGTCGGGAGACCCAGTACTTC.

This clonotype was detected a few times. The chain is built from TRBV28 and TRBJ1-5, with a weak D call TRBD1 (5 bases). CDR3 size: 16 residues. CDR1 and CDR2 (germline): MDHEN, SYDVKM. Deletions cut 2 bases from V and 4 bases from J, with 15 bases between. Written as DNA, the CDR3 is TGTGCCAGCAGTTTAGGGCAGGGATCTGCGAATCAGCCCCAGCATTTT. Translation gives CASSLGQGSANQPQHF.

CDR3 sequence: CASSLSPGAGTEAFF. The CDR3 nucleotides are TGTGCCAGCAGTTTATCTCCGGGGGCAGGGACTGAAGCTTTCTTT. The rearrangement links TRBV27 to TRBJ1-1, with D possibly TRBD1 on 6 matching bases. V lost 0 bases and J 5 bases, leaving 13 bases between the germline ends. The germline gives CDR1 MNHEY, CDR2 SMNVEV (reference sequence). The CDR3 length is 15 residues.

The CDR3 loop reads CASSELSRYSSYNEQFF. Here the CDR3 DNA reads TGTGCCAGCAGTGAGCTGAGCCGGTATAGCTCCTACAATGAGCAGTTCTTC. This chain connects TRBV25-1 to TRBJ2-1; D is unresolved. Trimming stripped 3 bases from V and 0 bases from J, with 15 bases between. Germline V gene sequence: CDR1 MGHDK, CDR2 SYGVNS. This CDR3 region has 17 residues.

This clonotype was seen more than once but under ten times. V is TRBV6-5 and J is TRBJ1-2, with unresolved D. Looked up from germline, CDR1 is MNHEY and CDR2 is SVGAGI. Trimming left V 8 bases short and J 6 bases short, with 19 bases between. This CDR3 comprises 14 residues. CDR3 nucleotides: TGTGCCAGCGCCTCCGGGGTGTATCGCCATGGCTACACCTTC. This codes for CASASGVYRHGYTF.